This T cell receptor beta chain was documented in a study of T cells after posttransplantation cyclophosphamide. Profiling relied on immunoSEQ multiplex PCR, and the TCRdb table lists in-frame clones only, not all of them. In the table there are some 52,000 clones, 70% to 90% of which are singletons. The count of this clone is one. This CDR3 comprises 15 residues. Per the germline V gene, CDR1 is SQVTM and CDR2 is ANQGSEA. The junction had 8 bases not matched to a gene; V was cut back by 0 bases and J by 4 bases. Input material: PBMCs. The sequence was obtained from a man aged 25-45 years with a blood cancer, CMV-positive, and with a related stem cell donor. The chain couples TRBV29-1 to TRBJ1-1; 7 bases fit TRBD1. The CDR3 coding sequence is TGCAGCGTTGAAGAGAGGGACAGAGGGTCCACTGAAGCTTTCTTT. This gives the protein CSVEERDRGSTEAFF.